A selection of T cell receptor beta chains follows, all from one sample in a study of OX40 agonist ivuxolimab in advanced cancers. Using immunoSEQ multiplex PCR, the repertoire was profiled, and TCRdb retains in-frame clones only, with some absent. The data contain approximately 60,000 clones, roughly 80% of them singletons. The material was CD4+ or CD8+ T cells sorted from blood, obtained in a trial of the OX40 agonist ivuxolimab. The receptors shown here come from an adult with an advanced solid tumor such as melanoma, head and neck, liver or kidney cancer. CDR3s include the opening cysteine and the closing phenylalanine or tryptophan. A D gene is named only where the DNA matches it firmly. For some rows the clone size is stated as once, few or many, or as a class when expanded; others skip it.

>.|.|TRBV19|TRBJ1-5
TGTGCCAGTAGTATTAGGGATTTCAATCAGCCCCAGCATTTT
CASSIRDFNQPQHF
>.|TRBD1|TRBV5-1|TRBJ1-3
TGCGCCAGCAGCGGGGACAGTAGCTCTGGAAACACCATATATTTT
CASSGDSSSGNTIYF
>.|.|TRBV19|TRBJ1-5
TGTGCCAGTAGTACCCCGGGGGCTCCCTATCAGCCCCAGCATTTT
CASSTPGAPYQPQHF
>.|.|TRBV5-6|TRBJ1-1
TGTGCCAGCAGCTCTATTGCGGTCGGAGTAGACACTGAAGCTTTCTTT
CASSSIAVGVDTEAFF
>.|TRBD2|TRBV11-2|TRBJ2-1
TGTGCCAGCAGCTTACAGGGACTAGAAGGGTGGAATGAGCAGTTCTTC
CASSLQGLEGWNEQFF
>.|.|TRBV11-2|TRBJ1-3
TGTGCCAGCAGCCGCGGGGCAGGGCCTGGAAACACCATATATTTT
CASSRGAGPGNTIYF
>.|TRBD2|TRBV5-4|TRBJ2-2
TGTGCCAGCAGTAACCGGGAGGAAAACACCGGGGAGCTGTTTTTT
CASSNREENTGELFF
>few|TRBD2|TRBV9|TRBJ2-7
TGTGCCAGCAGCTCAAGGACTAGCGGGAGATACGAGCAGTACTTC
CASSSRTSGRYEQYF
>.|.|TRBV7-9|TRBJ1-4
TGTGCCAGCGGTACTAATGAAAAACTGTTTTTT
CASGTNEKLFF
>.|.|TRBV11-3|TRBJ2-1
TGTGCCAGCAGCTTAGTGTTTGATGAGCAGTTCTTC
CASSLVFDEQFF
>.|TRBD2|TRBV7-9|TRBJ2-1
TGTGCCAGCAGCCCCCTTGGGGGGGGTGAGCAGTTCTTC
CASSPLGGGEQFF
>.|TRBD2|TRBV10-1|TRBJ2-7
TGCGCCAGCAGAGAAGGGACTAGCGGGAGTCACTACGAGCAGTACTTC
CASREGTSGSHYEQYF
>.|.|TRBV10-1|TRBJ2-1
TGCGCCAGCAGTGAGACATTAGCGGAAAGCATCACGGGTGAGCAGTTCTTC
CASSETLAESITGEQFF
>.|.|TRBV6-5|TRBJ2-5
TGTGCCAGCAGTTACTCGAACAGGGTCCAAGAGACCCAGTACTTC
CASSYSNRVQETQYF
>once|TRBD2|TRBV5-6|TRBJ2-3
TGTGCCAGCAGCTTGGCCGGCGGGAGTGGAGATACGCAGTATTTT
CASSLAGGSGDTQYF
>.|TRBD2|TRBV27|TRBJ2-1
TGTGCCAGCACAACACGACTAGCTGGTGATGAGCAGTTCTTC
CASTTRLAGDEQFF
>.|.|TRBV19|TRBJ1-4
TGTGCCAGTAGCCTAGCGGACGGTTCAACTAATGAAAAACTGTTTTTT
CASSLADGSTNEKLFF
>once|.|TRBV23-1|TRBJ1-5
TGCGCCAGCAGTCAATCGAAGCAGCCAGGCAATCAGCCCCAGCATTTT
CASSQSKQPGNQPQHF
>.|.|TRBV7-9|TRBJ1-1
TGTGCCAGCAGCTTAAACCAGGCGGGGAACACTGAAGCTTTCTTT
CASSLNQAGNTEAFF
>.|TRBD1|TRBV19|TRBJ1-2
TGTGCCAGTAGTATAGCCACGTCGGGACAGGGGATCTATGGCTACACCTTC
CASSIATSGQGIYGYTF
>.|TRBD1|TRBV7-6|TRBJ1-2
TGTGCCAGCAGCCGGAATACAGGGGGCGATGGCTACACCTTC
CASSRNTGGDGYTF
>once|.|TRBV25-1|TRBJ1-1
TGTGCCAGCAGTGATTGGGACCTCCGGGGGGGAGCTTTCTTT
CASSDWDLRGGAFF
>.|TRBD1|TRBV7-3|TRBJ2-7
TGTGCCAGCAGCCCCCCCGGACAGGGTATGGGCGAGCAGTACTTC
CASSPPGQGMGEQYF
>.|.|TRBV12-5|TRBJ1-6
TGTGCTAGTGGTTTGGAAGGGCCGGATTCACCCCTCCACTTT
CASGLEGPDSPLHF
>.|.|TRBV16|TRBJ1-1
TGTGCCAGCACCTGGGGGAGGAACACTGAAGCTTTCTTT
CASTWGRNTEAFF
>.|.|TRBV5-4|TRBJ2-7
TGTGCCAGCAGCTTGCAGGGGATGAACGAGCAGTACTTC
CASSLQGMNEQYF
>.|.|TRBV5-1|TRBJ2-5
TGCGCCAGCAGCTCGGAGGGCAGAGAGACCCAGTACTTC
CASSSEGRETQYF
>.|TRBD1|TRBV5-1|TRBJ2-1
TGCGCCAGCAGCCCAACCGGGACAGATTACAATGAGCAGTTCTTC
CASSPTGTDYNEQFF
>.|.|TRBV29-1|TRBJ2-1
TGCAGCGTTGACCGCGCGGAGGATGAGCAGTTCTTC
CSVDRAEDEQFF
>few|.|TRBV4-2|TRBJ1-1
TGTGCCAGCAGCCAAGATATCGGCGGGGGGTTCCCTGAAGCTTTCTTT
CASSQDIGGGFPEAFF
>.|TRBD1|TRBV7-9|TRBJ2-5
TGTGCCAGCAGCTTACCCTGGACAGGGCAAGAGACCCAGTACTTC
CASSLPWTGQETQYF
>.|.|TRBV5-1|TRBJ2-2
TGCGCCAGCAGCTTAGCCCCTAACACCGGGGAGCTGTTTTTT
CASSLAPNTGELFF
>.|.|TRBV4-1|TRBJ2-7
TGCGCCAGCAGCCAAAGACAGGCTGCCTACGAGCAGTACTTC
CASSQRQAAYEQYF
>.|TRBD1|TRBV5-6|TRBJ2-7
TGTGCCAGCAGCCCTTATGGGACAGGGCTCTCCTACGAGCAGTACTTC
CASSPYGTGLSYEQYF
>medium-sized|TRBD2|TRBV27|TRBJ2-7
TGTGCCAGCAGTTTATCGGGTGGGGGAGGGTACGAGCAGTACTTC
CASSLSGGGGYEQYF
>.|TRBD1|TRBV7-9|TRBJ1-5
TGTGCCAGCAGCCTAAGACAGGGTCCAAGTCAGCCCCAGCATTTT
CASSLRQGPSQPQHF
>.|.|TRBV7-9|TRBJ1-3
TGTGCCAGCATTCCGGGGGACTCTGGAAACACCATATATTTT
CASIPGDSGNTIYF
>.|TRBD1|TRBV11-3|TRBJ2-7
TGTGCCAGCAGCCTCAGTACGGGACAGGGTTACGAGCAGTACTTC
CASSLSTGQGYEQYF